This passage covers 3 T cell receptor beta chains from one sample sequenced in a study of shared clonotypes between healthy human individuals. The protocol was immunoSEQ multiplex PCR, while the TCRdb copy is restricted to in-frame clones and leaves out a portion. The repertoire includes approximately 98,000 clones, about 70% of them detected once, and around 24% sits in the top ten. Sequencing was done on a sample of memory CD8+ T cells sorted from blood. Subset given: CD45RO+ cells pooled with CCR7-negative TemRA cells. Every receptor here comes from a woman aged 25 to 45 in good health.

CDR3 loop: CASSPSGVNEQFF. CDR3 coding DNA: TGTGCCAGCAGTCCTTCAGGGGTCAATGAGCAGTTCTTC. The chain carries TRBV28 and TRBJ2-1; D may be TRBD1 (6 bases). V was shortened by 5 bases and J by 6 bases, with 11 bases between the two germline ends. Germline V gives CDR1 MDHEN, CDR2 SYDVKM. The CDR3 consists of 13 residues.

This clone was picked up many times. This specimen includes other DNA sequences encoding the same CDR3. The gene calls are TRBV9 and TRBJ1-1; D remains ambiguous. This CDR3 is 14 amino acids long. V was pared by 1 base and J by 2 bases, with 9 bases between. Germline CDR1 reads SGDLS; CDR2 reads YYNGEE. DNA for the CDR3: TGTGCCAGCAGCGTATCGTGGGGAAACACTGAAGCTTTCTTT. The encoded protein is CASSVSWGNTEAFF.

This chain links TRBV27 with TRBJ2-7, with D possibly matching TRBD2 (5 bases). Per the germline V gene, CDR1 is MNHEY and CDR2 is SMNVEV (reference sequence). The CDR3 spans 15 residues. V was shortened by 7 bases and J by 3 bases, with 19 bases between the two germline ends. The CDR3 reads CASTPVASRFYEQYF. CDR3 DNA: TGTGCCAGCACCCCCGTGGCTAGCCGATTCTACGAGCAGTACTTC.